What follows are 8 T cell receptor beta chains derived from one specimen sequenced in a study of T cell changes during pregnancy in multiple sclerosis (dated by TCRdb to between 2019 and 2020). The receptor library was made with the immunoSEQ multiplex PCR assay. The immuneACCESS repertoire file appears here via TCRdb, limited to in-frame rearrangements. These files lack a portion of the clones; in checked studies, under half of the deficit traces to unresolved V genes, and the cause of the others is not known. The sample yields fewer than 85,000 clones; about 95% were counted once. The ten largest clonotypes hold 0.85% to 1.3% of the sample. The source material was peripheral blood, sampled in the second trimester of pregnancy. All receptors come from a female donor with multiple sclerosis, enrolled in a pregnancy study.

The chain is built from TRBV7-6 and TRBJ2-1, with 7 bases matching TRBD2. J gave up 3 bases and V 4 bases, and 6 bases lay outside the gene matches. CDR3 length: 15 residues. Germline V gene sequence: CDR1 SGHVS, CDR2 FNYEAQ. The CDR3: CASSSGSSGYNEQFF. In DNA form, the CDR3 reads TGTGCCAGCAGCTCCGGGTCTAGCGGCTACAATGAGCAGTTCTTC.

The chain recombines TRBV28 with TRBJ1-2; 10 bases align to TRBD1. Trimming at V came to 6 bases and at J to 2 bases, leaving 0 bases not matched to a gene. CDR3 size: 13 residues. Germline V gene sequence: CDR1 MDHEN, CDR2 SYDVKM. This chain's CDR3 is CASRDRGNYGYTF. DNA of the CDR3: TGTGCCAGCAGGGACAGGGGGAACTATGGCTACACCTTC.

The gene calls are TRBV6-5 and TRBJ1-1; no clear D. This CDR3 is built from 13 residues. The V and J ends lost 4 bases and 1 base respectively, with 7 bases between them. The germline CDR1 and CDR2 sequences are MNHEY and SVGAGI. The CDR3 here is CASSSRQNTEAFF. CDR3 nucleotides: TGTGCCAGCAGTTCCAGACAGAACACTGAAGCTTTCTTT.

This chain joins TRBV9 and TRBJ2-7, with unresolved D. Between the trimmed V and J ends, which lost 3 bases and 5 bases, there was a span of 15 bases. Germline-derived CDR1 and CDR2 are SGDLS and YYNGEE. The CDR3 consists of 14 residues. The CDR3 is CASSESSTFHEQYF. CDR3 in DNA: TGTGCCAGCAGCGAAAGCTCTACCTTCCACGAGCAGTACTTC.

The rearrangement links TRBV6-5 to TRBJ1-2; D perhaps matches TRBD1 (5 bases). V shed 5 bases and J shed 4 bases, with 8 bases lying between them. The CDR3 totals 12 residues. Looked up from germline, CDR1 is MNHEY and CDR2 is SVGAGI. CDR3 nucleotides: TGTGCCAGCAGTGGCCAGGGCTATGGCTACACCTTC. Protein product: CASSGQGYGYTF.

This chain uses TRBV6-1 with TRBJ1-5, with TRBD1 identical over 8 bases. The CDR3 contains 14 residues. Germline loops: CDR1 MNHNS, CDR2 SASEGT. V was pared by 3 bases and J by 5 bases, with 3 bases of the junction left unmatched. CDR3 residues: CASSDIQGDQPQHF. In DNA, the CDR3 is TGTGCCAGCAGTGATATACAGGGGGATCAGCCCCAGCATTTT.

This clone was observed a single time. The J gene is TRBJ2-5, the V gene TRBV28; tentative D call: TRBD1 (6 bases). The CDR3 covers 14 residues. From germline, CDR1 is MDHEN and CDR2 SYDVKM. Between the trimmed V and J ends, which lost 3 bases and 5 bases, there was a span of 13 bases. The CDR3 sequence: CASSFPRGSETQYF. The DNA of the CDR3 is TGTGCCAGCAGTTTTCCCAGGGGATCGGAGACCCAGTACTTC.

The chain has TRBV5-6 and TRBJ2-3; D is possibly TRBD1 (5 bases). Trimming stripped 1 base from V and 3 bases from J, with 6 bases between. The germline V gene encodes CDR1 SGHDT and CDR2 YYEEEE. This CDR3 comprises 13 residues. CDR3 in amino acids: CASSLKGTDTQYF. CDR3 DNA sequence: TGTGCCAGCAGCTTGAAGGGGACAGATACGCAGTATTTT.